In its sample, the clone carrying this T cell receptor (beta chain) was seen once. Its antigen is undetermined. Trimming removed 5 bases from V and 3 bases from J, with 13 bases in between. CDR1 and CDR2 (germline): SGHAT, FQNNGV. This CDR3 has 14 residues. The entry originates in a study of shared clonotypes between healthy human individuals. As for the study in general: Each donor had three CD4 naive, three CD4 memory, two CD8 naive and one CD8 memory plate.

Libraries were prepared by immunoSEQ multiplex PCR; TCRdb keeps only in-frame clonotypes and omits some of them. This sample has over a million clones; approximately 98% occur once, and the top ten carry around 0.47%. Study results and caveats: Donor scarcity curtailed the genetic and exposure-history diversity represented herein.

What was sequenced was naive CD4+ T cells sorted from blood. Subset denoted: CD45RA+ positively selected. The origin of this receptor is a man aged 25 to 40 in good health. The V gene is TRBV11-2, the J gene TRBJ1-2, with D maybe TRBD1 (6 bases). CDR3 sequence reads: CASSRTDNYYGYTF. CDR3 DNA: TGTGCCAGCAGCCGGACAGATAATTACTATGGCTACACCTTC.